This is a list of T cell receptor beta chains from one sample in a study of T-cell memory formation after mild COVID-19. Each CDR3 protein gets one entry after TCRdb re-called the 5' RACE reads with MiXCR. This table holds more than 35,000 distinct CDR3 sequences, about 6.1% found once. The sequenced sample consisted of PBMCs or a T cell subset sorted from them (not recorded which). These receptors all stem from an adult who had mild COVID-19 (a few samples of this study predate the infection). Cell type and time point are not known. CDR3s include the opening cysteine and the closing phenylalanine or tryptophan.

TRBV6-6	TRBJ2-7	CASRLRDRGYEQYF
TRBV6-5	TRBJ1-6	CASSYYMGSNNPPLHF
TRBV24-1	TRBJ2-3	CATSDNPYGSSTDTQYF
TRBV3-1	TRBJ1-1	CASSQLNEAFF
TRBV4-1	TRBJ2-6	CASSQGGGPSGANVLTF
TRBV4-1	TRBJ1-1	CASSQLRDRGSEAFF
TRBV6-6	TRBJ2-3	CASRPPGAATDTQYF
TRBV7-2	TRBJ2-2	CASSLPGRTGELFF
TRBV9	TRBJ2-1	CASSPVVGGDDFNEQFF
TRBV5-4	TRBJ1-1	CASSSPGQGPQNTEAFF
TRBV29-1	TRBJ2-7	CSVGGAGRQQYF
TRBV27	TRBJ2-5	CASSRTNSAGQQETQYF
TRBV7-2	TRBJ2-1	CASSFKYSGRGYNEQFF
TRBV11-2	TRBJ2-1	CASSLEGYNEQFF
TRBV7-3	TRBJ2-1	CASSPGLAVVGEQFF
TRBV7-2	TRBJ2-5	CASSLNKETQYF
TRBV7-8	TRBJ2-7	CASSFKTGVGEQYF
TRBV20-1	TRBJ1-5	CSARRGNQPQHF
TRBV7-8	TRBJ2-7	CASSFVGGQAIYEQYF
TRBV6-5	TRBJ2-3	CASSYPGRSTQYF
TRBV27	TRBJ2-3	CASSPGAERTQYF
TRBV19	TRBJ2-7	CASSLSTGSSGYEQYF
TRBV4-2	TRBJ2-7	CASSQTGTGIFEQYF
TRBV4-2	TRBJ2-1	CASSQERLAGLNEQFF
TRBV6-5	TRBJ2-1	CASRKDRGTYNEQFF
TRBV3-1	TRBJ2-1	CASSQGERNEQFF
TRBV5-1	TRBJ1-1	CASSSGGTGGAFF
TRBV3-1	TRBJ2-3	CASSQVAPPGDTQYF
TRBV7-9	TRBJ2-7	CASIEGRLTYEQYF
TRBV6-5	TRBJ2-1	CASSYLAGSPSPSYNEQFF
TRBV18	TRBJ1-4	CASSLNEKLFF
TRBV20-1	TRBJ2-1	CSAPGTIGNEQFF
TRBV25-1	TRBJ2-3	CASSESRSYTDTQYF
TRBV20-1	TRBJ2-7	CSATPTSGGSEQYF
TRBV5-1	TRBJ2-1	CASGDGTNSYNEQFF
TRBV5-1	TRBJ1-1	CASSLDGGAVNTEAFF
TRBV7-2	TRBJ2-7	CASSLGLAGYEQYF
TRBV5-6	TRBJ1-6	CASSRGSSYNSPLHF
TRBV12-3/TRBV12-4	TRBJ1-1	CASSYNEGSEAFF
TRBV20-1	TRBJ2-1	CSARDWGKRDEQFF
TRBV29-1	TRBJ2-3	CSVGYGGSTDTQYF